A single sample gave rise to the 5 T cell receptor beta chains below, sequenced in a study of T cell responses to AZD1222 COVID-19 vaccine (dated by TCRdb to the early 2020s). What this sample's time point label stands for: baseline before first vaccination. The library was made by the immunoSEQ multiplex PCR assay. TCRdb holds this immuneACCESS table with in-frame rearrangements only. Some clones are missing; in checked studies, unresolved V genes explain under half, and the rest has no known cause. The sample table holds around 110,000 clones, of which 70% to 90% were seen once. The ten largest account for over 7.5% of the sample. The specimen comprised peripheral blood, sampled on day 0 of AZD1222 vaccination. All receptors come from an adult in good health.

The chain combines TRBV10-2 with TRBJ2-2, with a tentative D call TRBD1 (5 bases). V lost 2 bases and J 6 bases, leaving 7 bases between the germline ends. The germline gives CDR1 WSHSY, CDR2 SAAADI. The CDR3 is made up of 13 amino acids. The CDR3 DNA reads TGCGCCAGCAGTGAGCAGGGCGCCGGGGAGCTGTTTTTT. Encoded protein: CASSEQGAGELFF.

This clone was found once. The genes are TRBV7-8 and TRBJ1-2; 10 positions agree with TRBD1. Trimming cost V 3 bases and J 0 bases; bases outside gene matches: 1. The germline CDR1 and CDR2 sequences are SGHVS and FQNEAQ. The CDR3 sequence is 15 residues long. The CDR3 DNA sequence: TGTGCCAGCAGCTTCGGGACAGGGGCTAACTATGGCTACACCTTC. This sequence encodes CASSFGTGANYGYTF.

CDR3 DNA: TGTGCCAGTAGTATCGGTCAGGTCGGTTCTAACTATGGCTACACCTTC. It codes for CASSIGQVGSNYGYTF. V is TRBV19 and J is TRBJ1-2; no clear D. CDR3 length equals 16 residues. Per the germline V gene, CDR1 is LNHDA and CDR2 is SQIVND (reference sequence). Trimming removed 3 bases at V and 0 bases at J, with 14 bases between. Based on the CDR3 plus reference TRBV19 and TRBJ1-2, the full variable domain is DGGITQSPKYLFRKEGQNVTLSCEQNLNHDAMYWYRQDPGQGLRLIYYSQIVNDFQKGDIAEGYSVSREKKESFPLTVTSAQKNPTAFYLCASSIGQVGSNYGYTFGSGTRLTVV.

The rearrangement links TRBV5-1 to TRBJ2-7; no reliable D call. The CDR3 is 14 amino acids. Trimming stripped 0 bases from V and 1 base from J, with 8 bases between. CDR1 and CDR2 from the germline V gene are SGHRS and YFSETQ. The CDR3 bases are TGCGCCAGCAGCTTGGCTAGTGGTTCCTACGAGCAGTACTTC. Protein: CASSLASGSYEQYF.

The genes are TRBV10-3 and TRBJ2-5, with D possibly TRBD1 on 5 matching bases. Per the germline V gene, CDR1 is ENHRY and CDR2 is SYGVKD. This CDR3 is built from 16 residues. The V and J ends lost 2 bases and 4 bases respectively, with 17 bases between them. The chain's CDR3 is CAISEQGNRITETQYF. The CDR3 nucleotides are TGTGCCATCAGTGAGCAAGGGAACAGGATTACAGAGACCCAGTACTTC.